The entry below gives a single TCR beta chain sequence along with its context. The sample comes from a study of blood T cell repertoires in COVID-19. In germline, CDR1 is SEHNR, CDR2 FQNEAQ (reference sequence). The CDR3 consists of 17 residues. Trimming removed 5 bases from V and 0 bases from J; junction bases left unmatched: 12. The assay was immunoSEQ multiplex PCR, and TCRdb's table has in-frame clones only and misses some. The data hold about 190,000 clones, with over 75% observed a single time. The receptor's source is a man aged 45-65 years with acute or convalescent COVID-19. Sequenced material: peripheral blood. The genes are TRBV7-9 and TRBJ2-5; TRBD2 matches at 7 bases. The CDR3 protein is CASSPTLSGQYQETQYF. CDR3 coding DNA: TGTGCCAGCAGCCCCACCCTTAGCGGGCAGTACCAAGAGACCCAGTACTTC.